The 9 T cell receptor beta chains below were found in one sample sequenced in a study of T cells in Graves' hyperthyroidism and ophthalmopathy. Amplification of TCR beta CDR3 regions used RNA as the template. The HTBI set primed first-round TCR CDR3 RT-PCR. Each CDR3 protein is one row after TCRdb ran MiXCR on the multiplex PCR reads. The table has approximately 610,000 distinct CDR3 sequences, over 12% seen once. The sequenced material came from blood. The receptors here all came from a woman aged 40 to 55 with Graves' ophthalmopathy.

This clonotype came up many times. The chain employs TRBV12-3 or TRBV12-4 and TRBJ2-5, with D hard to call. Trimming pared 2 bases from V and 5 bases from J, leaving 15 bases between. The CDR3 spans 15 residues. The CDR3 nucleotides are TGTGCCAGCAGTTTATGGGTAGATGGATCGGAGACCCAGTACTTC. This encodes CASSLWVDGSETQYF.

This chain links TRBV7-2 with TRBJ2-7; 10 bases agree with TRBD2. Germline V lookup: CDR1 SGHTA, CDR2 FQGNSA. Trimming at V came to 3 bases and at J to 3 bases, leaving 5 bases not matched to a gene. The CDR3 is 15 residues long. The CDR3 loop reads CASSFGLAVRYEQYF. The CDR3 DNA reads as TGTGCCAGCAGCTTCGGACTAGCGGTACGCTACGAGCAGTACTTC.

This clonotype was seen many times. This chain's CDR3 is CASSQQENYGYTF. As DNA, the CDR3 is TGTGCCAGCAGCCAACAGGAAAACTATGGCTACACCTTC. The genes are TRBV28 and TRBJ1-2; maybe TRBD1 (5 bases). The CDR3 has 13 residues. V was cut by 6 bases and J by 2 bases, with 10 bases left in between. Germline V lookup: CDR1 MDHEN, CDR2 SYDVKM.

V and J are TRBV20-1 and TRBJ2-5; TRBD2 matches at 10 bases. CDR1 DFQATT and CDR2 SNEGSKA come from the germline V gene (reference sequence). This CDR3 is built from 16 residues. With 8 bases clipped from V and 1 base from J, the junction kept 13 bases outside the gene matches. The CDR3 protein is CSTKSITSGIQETQYF. The CDR3 nucleotides are TGCAGTACCAAGTCGATCACTAGCGGGATCCAAGAGACCCAGTACTTC.

The chain has TRBV2 and TRBJ2-5, with D possibly called TRBD1 or TRBD2 (7 bases each). Trimming removed 7 bases at V and 6 bases at J, with 15 bases between. This CDR3 contains 13 residues. Germline V CDR1 and CDR2: SNHLY, FYNNEI. The CDR3 DNA reads TGTGCCAGCATTCAGGGGGAGGGACAGACCCAGTACTTC. Translation gives CASIQGEGQTQYF.

The chain joins TRBV6-4 to TRBJ2-5; TRBD2 is a possible D gene (6 bases). The CDR3 contains 15 residues. Trimming stripped 5 bases from V and 3 bases from J, with 16 bases between. Germline values: CDR1 MRHNA, CDR2 SNTAGT. Here the CDR3 reads CASSPQGLDKETQYF. CDR3 bases: TGTGCCAGCAGTCCTCAGGGACTGGACAAAGAGACCCAGTACTTC.

This clonotype appeared many times. The chain employs TRBV29-1 and TRBJ1-1, with unresolved D. CDR3 length equals 13 residues. Germline assignment: CDR1 SQVTM and CDR2 ANQGSEA. V lost 5 bases, J lost 3 bases, and 13 bases lay in between. The DNA of the CDR3 is TGCAGCGTTCGGACGGCCGTGTACACTGAAGCTTTCTTT. Amino acid sequence: CSVRTAVYTEAFF.

The sample holds many counts of this clonotype. The rearrangement uses TRBV7-2 and TRBJ1-6; 8 bases are a match to TRBD1. After removal of 3 bases from V and 10 bases from J, the junction contained 2 bases not matched to a gene. CDR1 is SGHTA, CDR2 FQGNSA, per germline. The CDR3 loop spans 13 amino acids. Written as DNA, the CDR3 is TGTGCCAGCAGCTTTGACAGGGGCTCACCCCTCCACTTT. Protein: CASSFDRGSPLHF.

The V call is TRBV24-1, the J call TRBJ1-1, with D possibly TRBD1 on 6 matching bases. The CDR3 is made up of 14 amino acids. The ends were cut back, 1 base at V and 7 bases at J, with 12 bases in the middle. From germline, CDR1 is KGHDR and CDR2 SFDVKD. The CDR3 is CATSDFSGDLEAFF. DNA of the CDR3: TGTGCCACCAGTGATTTTTCAGGGGACCTTGAAGCTTTCTTT.